These 14 T cell receptor beta chains originate from one sample sequenced in a study of beta chain features in type 1 diabetes. Sequenced material consisted of expressed TCRB transcripts (all of the isolated RNA was reverse transcribed). Libraries were prepared by immunoSEQ multiplex PCR; TCRdb keeps only in-frame clonotypes and omits some of them. The sample has around 250,000 clones; less than 15% are singletons. Sequenced: naive CD4+ T cells from blood. Receptors originate from a woman in her thirties or forties in good health.

This clone has ten or more counts. The genes are TRBV29-1 and TRBJ2-1; tentative D call: TRBD1 (6 bases). Germline V gene data show CDR1 as SQVTM and CDR2 as ANQGSEA. This CDR3 spans 13 amino acids. Trimming took 3 bases from V and 4 from J, leaving 10 bases between them. The CDR3 coding sequence is TGCAGCGTTGAGGACAGTATGTACAATGAGCAGTTCTTC. Its protein product is CSVEDSMYNEQFF.

The gene calls are TRBV7-7 and TRBJ2-5; D perhaps matches TRBD2 (5 bases). CDR1 is SSHAT and CDR2 is FNYEAQ in the germline V gene (reference sequence). There are 13 residues in the CDR3. V dropped 4 bases and J dropped 5 bases, with 11 bases sitting between them. The CDR3 spells CASSSLGEETQYF. The DNA for the CDR3 is TGTGCCAGCAGCTCATTGGGAGAGGAGACCCAGTACTTC. The entire variable domain, with the rest obtained from reference TRBV7-7 and TRBJ2-5, is as follows: GAGVSQSPRYKVTKRGQDVTLRCDPISSHATLYWYQQALGQGPEFLTYFNYEAQPDKSGLPSDRFSAERPEGSISTLTIQRTEQRDSAMYRCASSSLGEETQYFGPGTRLLVL.

The chain combines TRBV6-6 with TRBJ2-7, with D unresolved. From germline, CDR1 is MNHNY and CDR2 SVGAGI (reference sequence). V was pared by 6 bases and J by 4 bases, with 19 bases between. This CDR3 spans 15 amino acids. This chain's CDR3 is CASRLRLDVGYEQYF. Written as DNA, the CDR3 is TGTGCCAGCAGGCTGCGACTCGACGTCGGGTACGAGCAGTACTTC.

This chain connects TRBV19 to TRBJ1-6; D remains unclear. The CDR3 totals 12 residues. In germline, CDR1 is LNHDA, CDR2 SQIVND (reference sequence). The V gene lost 3 bases and the J gene lost 10 bases, with 7 bases spanning the gap. The chain's CDR3 is CASSILGSPLHF. The DNA of the CDR3 is TGTGCCAGTAGTATCCTCGGGTCACCCCTCCACTTT.

The genes are TRBV7-2 and TRBJ2-2, with unresolved D. Germline V lookup: CDR1 SGHTA, CDR2 FQGNSA. The CDR3 is made up of 13 amino acids. V was cut by 1 base and J by 6 bases, with 6 bases left in between. The CDR3 DNA reads as TGTGCCAGCAGCTTAGTTGGAGCCGGGGAGCTGTTTTTT. It is translated as CASSLVGAGELFF.

This clone was seen a few times. The chain joins TRBV10-3 to TRBJ2-2; 12 nucleotides match TRBD2. The CDR3 contains 14 residues. V shed 10 bases, J shed 6 bases, and the junction held 6 bases outside the gene matches. Germline CDR1 and CDR2: ENHRY and SYGVKD. The DNA for the CDR3 is TGTGCCACGTCTAGCGGGGGGGCCGCCGGGGAGCTGTTTTTT. Its translation: CATSSGGAAGELFF.

This clone was found a few times. The J gene is TRBJ1-1, the V gene TRBV7-9; D is undetermined. In germline, CDR1 is SEHNR, CDR2 FQNEAQ (reference sequence). The CDR3 sequence is 11 residues long. V lost 4 bases, J lost 7 bases, and 7 bases lay in between. The CDR3 reads CASSWQVEAFF. The CDR3 nucleotides are TGTGCCAGCAGCTGGCAGGTTGAAGCTTTCTTT.

This clone occurred once. The chain uses TRBV4-2 and TRBJ2-7; D is perhaps TRBD2 (6 bases). Per germline, CDR1 LGHNA and CDR2 YNFKEQ. Trimming cost V 0 bases and J 5 bases, with 20 bases left between them. This CDR3 is built from 17 residues. CDR3: CASSQDTGGRFNDEQYF. CDR3 coding DNA: TGTGCCAGCAGCCAAGATACCGGGGGTAGATTCAACGACGAGCAGTACTTC.

J is TRBJ2-3 and V is TRBV7-9; D perhaps matches TRBD1 (6 bases). V was clipped by 3 bases and J by 2 bases, with 12 bases between them. CDR1 and CDR2 (germline): SEHNR, FQNEAQ (reference sequence). This CDR3 is 15 amino acids long. The CDR3 coding sequence is TGTGCCAGCAGCTTGGGGACACGCCCCACAGATACGCAGTATTTT. Translation: CASSLGTRPTDTQYF.

This clone was observed a few times. The chain combines TRBV5-1 with TRBJ2-5; 10 bases line up with TRBD2. CDR1 is SGHRS, CDR2 YFSETQ, per germline. After removal of 0 bases from V and 9 bases from J, the junction contained 5 bases not matched to a gene. This CDR3 contains 14 residues. The CDR3 here is CASSLVLAGAAQYF. CDR3 DNA: TGCGCCAGCAGCTTGGTCCTAGCGGGGGCGGCCCAGTACTTC.

This clone was counted between two and nine times. The chain uses TRBV19 and TRBJ2-7, with D perhaps matching TRBD2 (6 bases). Trimming pared 4 bases from V and 6 bases from J, leaving 16 bases between. Germline CDR1 and CDR2: LNHDA and SQIVND (reference sequence). There are 14 residues in the CDR3. This CDR3 is CASSRGRTWGEQYF. CDR3 bases: TGTGCCAGTAGTAGGGGGAGGACCTGGGGCGAGCAGTACTTC.

J is TRBJ2-6 and V is TRBV5-6, with TRBD1 as a possible D gene (5 bases). V was pared by 0 bases and J by 0 bases, with 10 bases between. CDR3 length equals 17 residues. CDR1 and CDR2 (germline): SGHDT, YYEEEE. CDR3: CASSLVRQSSGANVLTF. The DNA of the CDR3 is TGTGCCAGCAGCTTGGTCCGACAGAGCTCTGGGGCCAACGTCCTGACTTTC.

This clone appeared many times. The chain is built from TRBV23-1 and TRBJ2-5, with TRBD1 matching over 9 bases. TRBV23-1 qualifies as an ORF whose function is uncertain. There are 20 residues in the CDR3. The J segment lost 3 bases and the V segment lost 0 bases, leaving 17 bases of the junction unmatched. The CDR3 nucleotides read TGCGCCAGCAGTCAATCGACAGGGGGTCCGATTAGCCTTACCAAAGAGACCCAGTACTTC. It is translated as CASSQSTGGPISLTKETQYF.

The V gene is TRBV18, the J gene TRBJ1-1; maybe TRBD1 (6 bases). CDR1 is KGHSH, CDR2 LQKENI, per germline. The CDR3 runs to 13 residues. V lost 7 bases, J lost 0 bases, and 9 bases lay in between. The CDR3 DNA sequence: TGTGCCAGCTACAGGGTCTTGAACACTGAAGCTTTCTTT. Translation gives CASYRVLNTEAFF.